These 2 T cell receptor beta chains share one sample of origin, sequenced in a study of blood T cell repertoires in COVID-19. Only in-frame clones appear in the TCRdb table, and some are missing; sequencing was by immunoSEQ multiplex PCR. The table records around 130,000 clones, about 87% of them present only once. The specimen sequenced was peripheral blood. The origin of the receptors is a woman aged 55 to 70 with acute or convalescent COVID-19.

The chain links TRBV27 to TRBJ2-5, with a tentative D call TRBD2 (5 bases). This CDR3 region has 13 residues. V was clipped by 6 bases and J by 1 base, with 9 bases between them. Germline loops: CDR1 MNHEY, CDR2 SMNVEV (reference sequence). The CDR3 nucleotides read TGTGCCAGCAGCTACGGGGTCCAAGAGACCCAGTACTTC. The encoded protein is CASSYGVQETQYF.

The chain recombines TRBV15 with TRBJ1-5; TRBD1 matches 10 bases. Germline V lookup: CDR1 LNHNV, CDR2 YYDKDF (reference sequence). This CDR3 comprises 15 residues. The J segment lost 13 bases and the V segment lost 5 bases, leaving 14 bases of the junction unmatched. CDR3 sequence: CATSVPGQGSYSQHF. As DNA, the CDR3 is TGTGCCACCAGCGTACCGGGACAGGGGTCGTACTCTCAGCATTTT.